The clone carrying this TCR beta chain was seen a single time. The antigen is undetermined. Amplification used 60 Vbeta primers and 13 Jbeta primers. The protocol was immunoSEQ multiplex PCR, while the TCRdb copy is restricted to in-frame clones and leaves out a portion. The sample has about 94,000 clones; 79% are singletons. The record originates from a study of cytomegalovirus exposure and HLA in healthy donors. Study-level information: The Caucasian-associated ancestry cluster held roughly 78% of some 420 genotyped donors.

Study observations and caveats: There were three CMV-associated chains whose specificity for CMV antigens was confirmed in vitro. Some V segments, including TRBV6-2 and TRBV6-3, were excluded as indistinguishable. It emerged from a later analysis that several of the most significant clusters appeared to be linked to common viral pathogens.

The CDR3 runs 14 residues. V lost 3 bases, J lost 0 bases, and 6 bases lay in between. In germline, CDR1 is LNHNV, CDR2 YYDKDF (reference sequence). Sequencing was performed on PBMCs. The chain uses TRBV15 and TRBJ1-5, with no clear D. The sequence was collected from a woman aged 35 to 49 in good health and CMV-seronegative. The CDR3 here is CATSSVDSNQPQHF. CDR3 coding DNA: TGTGCCACCAGCAGTGTAGATAGCAATCAGCCCCAGCATTTT.